This T cell receptor (beta chain) is drawn from a study of blood T cells in healthy people across ages (dated by TCRdb to the mid-2010s). About the full investigation: In model experiments, template switching captured about one uniquely barcoded TCR beta cDNA molecule for every two T cells. To track age-related changes in TCR beta repertoire diversity, the study relied on deep sequencing normalized with unique cDNA molecular identifiers. Four age groups were formed from the donors: young (average roughly 15 years), middle-aged (more than 35), aged (about 68) and long-lived (around 80). Two additional independent replicas of 1 million unique cDNA reads from the same blood draw were analyzed for two donors (one aged 18 to 29 and one aged 80 or older).

Study-level results and caveats: Observed TCR beta diversity per million T cells fell roughly linearly with age, and a significant reduction was already apparent by age roughly 41. Compared with the aged group, the long-lived group had more naive CD4+ T cells, fewer expanded clones and increased TCR diversity, a pattern suggesting age selection. Because the CMV infection status of the donors was unknown, age-related changes in expanded clonotypes may potentially have been confounded. Conclusive comparison of naive and antigen-experienced compartments was prevented by the profiling of bulk unsorted PBMCs. The percentage of naive T cells measured by flow cytometry correlated strongly with observed TCR beta diversity. Total diversity estimates from one million sequenced T cells were considered lower bounds and underestimates.

Library preparation was by 5' RACE. Sequencing used an Illumina HiSeq 2500. A second PCR of about 7 to 12 cycles was performed with a sample-barcoded 5' primer and a J-beta primer mix. Each TCR beta cDNA molecule received a unique molecular identifier from a template-switch 5' adaptor carrying 12 random nucleotides. Each sample yielded at least 2.5 million CDR3-containing paired-end reads. First-strand cDNA synthesis was performed from all RNA using the Mint cDNA synthesis kit, with priming by a TRBC-specific oligonucleotide. Following uracil-DNA glycosylase treatment, all cDNA underwent a first 18-cycle PCR with the universal primers M1SS and BC2_uni_R. As for the authors' bioinformatics: Normalization of each sample was performed by random selection of 1 million high-quality reads, each carrying a distinct molecular identifier. Instead of being binned into consensus sequences, reads that shared molecular identifiers were thrown out. CDR3 identification, clonotype clustering and error correction used MiTCR with a Q25 quality threshold and the strictest error-elimination algorithm. A nonparametric unseen species model using Euler transformation provided a lower-bound estimate of total TCR beta diversity. The public reads were reanalyzed by TCRdb: fastp trimming at Q25, MiXCR alignment, in-frame beta chains only. Records with the same CDR3 protein are collapsed into one entry carrying the most frequent genes and DNA. The V and J calls shown here were made by TCRdb, not taken from the authors' results. Within this sample are 800,000 or so distinct CDR3 sequences, with approximately 25% of them counted one time only. The ten largest clones take up more than 3% of the sample.

Systemically healthy Caucasian individuals from Russia, some 36 in total and aged roughly 6 to 100 years, were included as donors. About 9.8 milliliters of peripheral blood were drawn from each donor into EDTA-treated Vacutainer tubes. Ficoll-Paque density-gradient centrifugation was used to isolate PBMCs, with at least 6.5 million per sample. Trizol reagent was used to extract total RNA from PBMCs, with at least 5 micrograms per sample. The percentages of naive CD45RAhigh/CD27high T cells were determined by flow cytometry on a PBMC aliquot from every donor. The germline V gene (reference sequence) provides CDR1 SEHNR and CDR2 FQNEAQ. V drops 5 bases and J drops 8 bases, leaving 24 bases in between. From its cysteine to its phenylalanine, the CDR3 spans 17 amino acids. Just CDR3 DNA is preserved here, 51 bases in frame from base 1. For this clonotype: Its antigen is unknown. Qualities for individual bases were not recorded, and no much larger clone is one base off.

The data were also submitted as part of a second study, on T cells of mothers and their children. The second source states: Donors were nine systemically healthy Caucasian individuals: three mothers and their six children. cDNA synthesis consumed the entire amount of extracted RNA, loaded at around 1.5 ug RNA in each 15 ul reaction. In the second PCR, sample barcodes and 2-4 random nucleotides were introduced via the M1S primer. Each mother yielded over 8.5 million TCR beta CDR3 reads and each child about 3 million reads. Thymic selection similarly shapes TCR recombination output in related and unrelated pairs, with minor effect from inherited differences. Normalized repertoire overlap in related mother-child pairs was always slightly higher than in unrelated mother-child pairs, but the difference was never significant. With a sensitivity of about 100 clones per million clonotypes, no persistent microchimeric T cell clones were detected. Deep NGS was used in the study to compare the TCR beta repertoires of mothers and children and to look for features that separate related mother-child pairs from unrelated individuals. The mean age was approximately 41 +/- 4 years for the mothers and approximately 11 +/- 4 years for the children. After adapter ligation with NEBNext reagents, the libraries were sequenced on Illumina HiSeq 2000 with 100+100 nt paired-end reads. To prevent cross-contamination, the mother and child libraries were prepared a month apart and were sequenced in separate runs. For each donor, somewhere between 500,000 and 2,000,000 distinct TCR beta clonotypes were identified. Naive TCR beta clonotypes were estimated from low-frequency clonotypes matched to each donor's FACS-determined naive share, without sorting.

Sequencing used blood. The sequence derives from a boy aged 10-17 years in good health. The chain was built from TRBV7-9 and TRBJ1-4, with TRBD1 as a weak D call on 5 bases. The DNA sequence reads TGTGCCAGCAGCCCGACTAGGTACAGGCGGCGAACAGAAAAACTGTTTTTT. Translated, it reads CASSPTRYRRRTEKLFF. The full variable domain, with segments outside the CDR3 supplied by the reference TRBV7-9 and TRBJ1-4 proteins, appears as DTGVSQNPRHKITKRGQNVTFRCDPISEHNRLYWYRQTLGQGPEFLTYFQNEAQLEKSRLLSDRFSAERPKGSFSTLEIQRTEQGDSAMYLCASSPTRYRRRTEKLFFGSGTQLSVL.